These 27 T cell receptor beta chains share one sample of origin, sequenced in a study of CD8+CD57+ T cells in acquired aplastic anemia (dated by TCRdb to 2016 to 2018). This sample was sequenced with an Illumina HiSeq 2000. Genomic DNA served as template for TCR beta VDJ combination and CDR3 sequence profiling. TCRdb reworked the public reads: Q25 trimming with fastp, MiXCR clone assembly, productive beta chains retained. For every CDR3 protein sequence, its rows merge into one entry that carries the most common genes and DNA. The sample table records roughly 160,000 distinct CDR3 sequences; 71% of these occur just once. The top ten constitute about 50% of the sample. Patients chosen for sequencing had shown expansion of CD8+CD57+ cells by flow cytometry. The source material was sorted CD4+, CD8+, or CD8+CD57+ T cells (not recorded which) from PBMCs. Receptors originate from a human donor with aplastic anemia.

The genes are TRBV5-1 and TRBJ2-5; TRBD2 aligns across 12 bases. V trimming: 4 bases; J trimming: 5 bases; junction bases outside the gene matches: 9. Germline CDR1 SGHRS, CDR2 YFSETQ. This CDR3 region has 16 residues. Here the CDR3 reads CASSPQPTSGGETQYF. CDR3 sequence (DNA): TGCGCCAGCAGCCCCCAGCCCACTAGCGGGGGGGAGACCCAGTACTTC.

The chain combines TRBV25-1 with TRBJ2-1; D not certain. Germline V gene lookup returns CDR1 MGHDK and CDR2 SYGVNS. The V gene lost 6 bases and the J gene lost 9 bases, with 9 bases spanning the gap. This CDR3 has 11 residues. This CDR3 is CASSRAVEQFF. CDR3 nucleotide sequence: TGTGCCAGCAGCCGGGCGGTTGAGCAGTTCTTC.

This sequence joins TRBV2 and TRBJ1-1, with 9 bases identical to TRBD1. CDR3 length equals 18 residues. From germline, CDR1 is SNHLY and CDR2 FYNNEI. V gave up 7 bases and J gave up 3 bases; unmatched junction bases: 18. This chain's CDR3 is CASTGKRQGELYYTEAFF. The CDR3, as DNA: TGTGCCAGCACTGGAAAGCGACAGGGGGAATTATACTACACTGAAGCTTTCTTT.

The chain carries TRBV19 and TRBJ1-2, with TRBD1 as a possible D gene (5 bases). The germline CDR1 and CDR2 sequences are LNHDA and SQIVND (reference sequence). V gave up 4 bases and J gave up 3 bases, with 15 bases separating them. CDR3 length: 15 amino acids. The CDR3 region has the DNA TGTGCCAGTAGTACGGCGAGACAGTTGTACTATGGCTACACCTTC. Its translation is CASSTARQLYYGYTF.

This sequence joins TRBV5-1 and TRBJ2-3; D possibly corresponds to TRBD1 (7 bases). This CDR3 comprises 16 residues. The germline V gene encodes CDR1 SGHRS and CDR2 YFSETQ. Trimming shortened V by 4 bases and J by 0 bases, and 15 bases separated the two germline ends. CDR3 sequence (DNA): TGCGCCAGCAGCGTCTGCAGGGGGGTTAGCACAGATACGCAGTATTTT. Translation: CASSVCRGVSTDTQYF.

V is TRBV25-1 and J is TRBJ1-2; tentative D call: TRBD1 (6 bases). Per germline, CDR1 MGHDK and CDR2 SYGVNS. Between the trimmed V and J ends, which lost 3 bases and 7 bases, there was a span of 9 bases. CDR3 size: 12 residues. Written as DNA, the CDR3 is TGTGCCAGCAGTGATCAGGGGATTGGCTACACCTTC. It specifies CASSDQGIGYTF.

This clonotype was counted many times. The genes are TRBV29-1 and TRBJ1-2; D is unclear. Trimming shortened V by 5 bases and J by 8 bases, and 15 bases separated the two germline ends. The CDR3 length is 12 residues. Germline V CDR1 and CDR2: SQVTM, ANQGSEA. The CDR3 region has the DNA TGCAGCGTTAGGGTAACAACTAACGGCTACACCTTC. This encodes CSVRVTTNGYTF.

The rearrangement uses TRBV10-3 and TRBJ2-3; 10 nucleotides match TRBD2. The CDR3 runs 15 residues. With V trimmed by 6 bases and J by 2 bases, 5 bases remained unmatched. Germline V CDR1 and CDR2: ENHRY, SYGVKD. The CDR3 is CAIRKAGGLTDTQYF. The CDR3, as DNA: TGTGCCATCAGAAAAGCGGGAGGGCTCACAGATACGCAGTATTTT.

The rearrangement uses TRBV19 and TRBJ1-1; 7 bases line up with TRBD1. CDR3 length: 13 residues. V shed 3 bases and J 4 bases; nucleotides not matched to a gene: 2. Germline values: CDR1 LNHDA, CDR2 SQIVND (reference sequence). The CDR3 bases are TGTGCCAGTAGTATCACAGGGGTCACTGAAGCTTTCTTT. It yields the protein CASSITGVTEAFF.

This rearrangement joins TRBV7-6 to TRBJ2-7; D unclear. Trimming pared 3 bases from V and 5 bases from J, leaving 14 bases between. The CDR3 length is 14 residues. Germline V CDR1 and CDR2: SGHVS, FNYEAQ. The CDR3 here is CASSLERVRHEQYF. The DNA of the CDR3 is TGTGCCAGCAGCTTGGAAAGGGTACGCCACGAGCAGTACTTC.

The sample holds one count of this clonotype. V gene TRBV20-1 combines with J gene TRBJ2-7; tentative D call: TRBD2 (5 bases). CDR1 DFQATT and CDR2 SNEGSKA come from the germline V gene (reference sequence). This CDR3 spans 13 amino acids. With 6 bases removed from V and 4 bases from J, the gap between germline ends came to 16 bases. The CDR3 DNA reads as TGCAGTGCCAGCAGTCCCCCGGGGTACGAGCAGTACTTC. Translating it yields CSASSPPGYEQYF.

This chain connects TRBV5-1 to TRBJ2-7; 7 bases map to TRBD1. CDR3 length equals 16 residues. Losses at the gene ends were 3 bases for V and 0 bases for J; bases not matched to a gene: 9. Germline V gene data show CDR1 as SGHRS and CDR2 as YFSETQ. CDR3 DNA: TGCGCCAGCAGCTCCGCACCCCGGGACAGCTCCTACGAGCAGTACTTC. Its translation: CASSSAPRDSSYEQYF.

The V gene is TRBV15, the J gene TRBJ2-5, with 11 bases identical to TRBD1. Germline-derived CDR1 and CDR2 are LNHNV and YYDKDF (reference sequence). With V trimmed by 0 bases and J by 3 bases, 0 bases remained unmatched. The length of the CDR3 is 15 residues. The CDR3 reads CATSREGQGEETQYF. The CDR3 region has the DNA TGTGCCACCAGCAGAGAGGGACAGGGGGAAGAGACCCAGTACTTC.

The J gene is TRBJ2-3, the V gene TRBV28; a weak D match, TRBD1 (6 bases). V lost 5 bases to trimming and J lost 3 bases, with 9 bases between them. The CDR3 length is 13 residues. Germline V gives CDR1 MDHEN, CDR2 SYDVKM. The CDR3 is CASSHTGTDTQYF. Here the CDR3 DNA reads TGTGCCAGCAGTCACACAGGGACAGATACGCAGTATTTT.

This clonotype was recorded at least ten times. The chain has TRBV20-1 and TRBJ2-3, with 9 bases aligning to TRBD2. Trimming took 1 base from V and 1 from J; bases not matched to a gene: 9. The germline CDR1 and CDR2 sequences are DFQATT and SNEGSKA (reference sequence). The CDR3 runs to 17 residues. CDR3 nucleotides: TGCAGTGCTAGAGGCGTTCTGGCGGGAGGGGGCACAGATACGCAGTATTTT. It is translated as CSARGVLAGGGTDTQYF.

The chain recombines TRBV10-3 with TRBJ2-3, with D perhaps matching TRBD1 (5 bases). Per germline, CDR1 ENHRY and CDR2 SYGVKD. The ends were cut back, 6 bases at V and 2 bases at J, with 21 bases in the middle. The length of the CDR3 is 17 residues. The DNA of the CDR3 is TGTGCCATCAGCCAACAGGAAGGCATCTCCCCCACAGATACGCAGTATTTT. This gives the protein CAISQQEGISPTDTQYF.

The V call is TRBV10-3, the J call TRBJ2-7; D is possibly TRBD1 (5 bases). CDR1 and CDR2 from the germline V gene are ENHRY and SYGVKD. The CDR3 sequence is 14 residues long. V was trimmed by 4 bases and J by 2 bases, leaving 12 bases between them. The CDR3 loop is CAISVSGNPYEQYF. In nucleotides, the CDR3 is TGTGCCATCAGTGTTTCAGGGAATCCCTACGAGCAGTACTTC.

This clonotype showed up many times. DNA of the CDR3: TGCGCCAGCAGCTTGGGGACTAGGGTAACCGGGGAGCTGTTTTTT. It specifies CASSLGTRVTGELFF. This chain uses TRBV5-1 with TRBJ2-2; 7 bases match TRBD2. Germline CDR1 is SGHRS and CDR2 is YFSETQ. The CDR3 has 15 amino acids. With V trimmed by 0 bases and J by 5 bases, 4 bases remained unmatched.

The chain carries TRBV12-3 or TRBV12-4 and TRBJ2-7; 9 bases agree with TRBD2. Unmatched junction bases numbered 5, after V lost 1 base and J lost 4 bases. The CDR3 has 15 residues. The CDR3 DNA follows: TGTGCCAGCAGTTTAGGGGGGACTAGCCTATACGAGCAGTACTTC. Its translation is CASSLGGTSLYEQYF.

The chain couples TRBV12-3 or TRBV12-4 to TRBJ1-6; 7 nucleotides agree with TRBD1. The V gene end was trimmed by 6 bases and the J gene end by 10 bases; junction bases not matched to a gene: 9. The CDR3 totals 14 residues. DNA of the CDR3: TGTGCCAGCAGCCTCGACAGGGCAAGGTCACCCCTCCACTTT. Translation: CASSLDRARSPLHF.

The chain employs TRBV25-1 and TRBJ2-5, with TRBD2 matching over 10 bases. Germline V gene sequence: CDR1 MGHDK, CDR2 SYGVNS. This CDR3 region has 17 residues. J gave up 5 bases and V 5 bases, and 14 bases lay outside the gene matches. This CDR3 reads CASSRLAGAPSFETQYF. CDR3 DNA sequence: TGTGCCAGCAGTCGGCTAGCGGGGGCGCCGAGTTTCGAGACCCAGTACTTC.

The chain recombines TRBV7-3 with TRBJ2-1; 7 bases align to TRBD2. V was clipped by 3 bases and J by 6 bases; unmatched bases: 8. CDR3 length: 15 amino acids. Germline assignment: CDR1 SGHTA and CDR2 FQGTGA. The CDR3 spells CASSFSSGAPNEQFF. The CDR3 DNA is TGTGCCAGCAGCTTCTCGAGCGGGGCACCCAATGAGCAGTTCTTC.

The chain joins TRBV6-6 to TRBJ2-7; D is ambiguous. Germline lookup yields CDR1 MNHNY and CDR2 SVGAGI (reference sequence). V was trimmed by 8 bases and J by 9 bases, leaving 20 bases between them. This CDR3 spans 13 amino acids. CDR3 in DNA: TGTGCCAGCCTTAGCCCCGGGTTAAGCCGGCAGTACTTC. Its protein product is CASLSPGLSRQYF.

V is TRBV2 and J is TRBJ1-2; D gene unclear. The germline V gene has CDR1 SNHLY and CDR2 FYNNEI. Trimming left V 3 bases short and J 4 bases short, with 9 bases between. The CDR3 covers 13 residues. The CDR3 spells CASSDLVSYGYTF. The CDR3 coding sequence is TGTGCCAGCAGTGATCTAGTCAGCTATGGCTACACCTTC.

The sample holds one count of this clonotype. This chain links TRBV5-4 with TRBJ2-5; either TRBD1 or TRBD2 may fit D (6 bases each). V lost 0 bases to trimming and J lost 1 base, with 10 bases between them. The CDR3 is 15 residues long. CDR1 and CDR2 (germline): SGHNT, YYREEE (reference sequence). The CDR3 sequence: CASSLAGGLQETQYF. The CDR3 DNA follows: TGTGCCAGCAGCTTGGCCGGGGGCCTCCAAGAGACCCAGTACTTC.

This clonotype was recorded once. Germline and junction disagree at one end, which may indicate a read error. This chain joins TRBV5-5 and TRBJ1-1, with a weak D call TRBD1 (6 bases). CDR1 is SGHKS and CDR2 is YYEKEE in the germline V gene (reference sequence). The CDR3 has 11 residues. Here the CDR3 DNA reads TGCGCCAGCAGCTTTGACAGGGAAGCTTTCTTT. It yields the protein CASSFDREAFF.

This clonotype was recorded many times. The chain has TRBV6-5 and TRBJ2-5, with 7 bases lining up with TRBD1. This CDR3 region has 15 residues. The germline V gene encodes CDR1 MNHEY and CDR2 SVGAGI. The trim removed 1 base at V and 4 bases at J, leaving 6 bases unmatched. This CDR3 is CASSYLTGEGETQYF. CDR3 DNA sequence: TGTGCCAGCAGTTACTTAACAGGGGAAGGAGAGACCCAGTACTTC.